Presented here are 5 T cell receptor beta chains from one specimen sequenced in a study of radiotherapy plus CTLA-4 blockade in lung cancer. Sequencing was performed with immunoSEQ multiplex PCR; in TCRdb, only in-frame clones are kept and a portion is missing. The repertoire holds around 59,000 clones, with approximately 67% as singletons. This specimen was peripheral blood, taken from a patient treated with radiotherapy plus ipilimumab. The origin of the receptors is a human donor with non-small cell lung cancer whose response to radiotherapy plus ipilimumab could not be evaluated.

The J gene is TRBJ2-1, the V gene TRBV19; 10 nucleotides align to TRBD2. V dropped 1 base and J dropped 2; count of bases not matched to a gene: 5. Germline V gene sequence: CDR1 LNHDA, CDR2 SQIVND (reference sequence). CDR3 length equals 17 residues. The CDR3 nucleotides are TGTGCCAGTAGTATAGGGGAAACTAGCGGGACCTACAATGAGCAGTTCTTC. This encodes CASSIGETSGTYNEQFF.

The V and J genes are TRBV4-3 and TRBJ1-6; D uncertain. The germline CDR1 and CDR2 sequences are LGHNA and YSLEER. This CDR3 comprises 14 residues. The V and J ends lost 2 bases and 8 bases respectively, with 10 bases between them. The CDR3 sequence: CASSQYSRDSPLHF. The CDR3 DNA reads as TGCGCCAGCAGCCAATATTCCCGGGATTCACCCCTCCACTTT.

The chain recombines TRBV27 with TRBJ1-1, with D maybe TRBD1 (5 bases). Germline-derived CDR1 and CDR2 are MNHEY and SMNVEV (reference sequence). Trimming shortened V by 5 bases and J by 4 bases, and 11 bases separated the two germline ends. The length of the CDR3 is 13 residues. The CDR3 DNA follows: TGTGCCAGCAGTACCCCGACAGCCACTGAAGCTTTCTTT. This encodes CASSTPTATEAFF.

This clone was detected once. In DNA, the CDR3 is TGTGCCAGCAGCGTAGGAGGCGGGGGGGCCGGTGAGCAGTTCTTC. Its protein is CASSVGGGGAGEQFF. The rearrangement uses TRBV9 and TRBJ2-1; 9 bases map to TRBD2. This CDR3 spans 15 amino acids. With V trimmed by 0 bases and J by 9 bases, 7 bases remained unmatched. Germline assignment: CDR1 SGDLS and CDR2 YYNGEE.

The gene calls are TRBV6-5 and TRBJ2-5, with 13 bases aligning to TRBD2. Per germline, CDR1 MNHEY and CDR2 SVGAGI. This CDR3 spans 14 amino acids. V was clipped by 6 bases and J by 4 bases; unmatched bases: 2. This chain's CDR3 is CASRGLAGIETQYF. The DNA of the CDR3 is TGTGCCAGCAGGGGACTAGCGGGGATAGAGACCCAGTACTTC.